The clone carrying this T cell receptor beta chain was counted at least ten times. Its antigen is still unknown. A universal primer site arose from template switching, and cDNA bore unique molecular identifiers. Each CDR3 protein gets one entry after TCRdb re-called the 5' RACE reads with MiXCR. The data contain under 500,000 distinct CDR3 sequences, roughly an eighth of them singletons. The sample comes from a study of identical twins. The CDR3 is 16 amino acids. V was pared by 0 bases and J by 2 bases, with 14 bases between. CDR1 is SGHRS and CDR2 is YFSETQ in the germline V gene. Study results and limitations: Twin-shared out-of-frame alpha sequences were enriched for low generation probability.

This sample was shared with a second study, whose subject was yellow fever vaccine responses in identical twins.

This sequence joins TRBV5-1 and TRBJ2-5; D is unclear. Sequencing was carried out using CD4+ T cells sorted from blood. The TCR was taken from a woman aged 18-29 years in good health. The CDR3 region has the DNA TGCGCCAGCAGCTTGGTGCCAGGATCTATTCAAGAGACCCAGTACTTC. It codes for CASSLVPGSIQETQYF. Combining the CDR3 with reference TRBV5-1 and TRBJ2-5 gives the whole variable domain KAGVTQTPRYLIKTRGQQVTLSCSPISGHRSVSWYQQTPGQGLQFLFEYFSETQRNKGNFPGRFSGRQFSNSRSEMNVSTLELGDSALYLCASSLVPGSIQETQYFGPGTRLLVL.